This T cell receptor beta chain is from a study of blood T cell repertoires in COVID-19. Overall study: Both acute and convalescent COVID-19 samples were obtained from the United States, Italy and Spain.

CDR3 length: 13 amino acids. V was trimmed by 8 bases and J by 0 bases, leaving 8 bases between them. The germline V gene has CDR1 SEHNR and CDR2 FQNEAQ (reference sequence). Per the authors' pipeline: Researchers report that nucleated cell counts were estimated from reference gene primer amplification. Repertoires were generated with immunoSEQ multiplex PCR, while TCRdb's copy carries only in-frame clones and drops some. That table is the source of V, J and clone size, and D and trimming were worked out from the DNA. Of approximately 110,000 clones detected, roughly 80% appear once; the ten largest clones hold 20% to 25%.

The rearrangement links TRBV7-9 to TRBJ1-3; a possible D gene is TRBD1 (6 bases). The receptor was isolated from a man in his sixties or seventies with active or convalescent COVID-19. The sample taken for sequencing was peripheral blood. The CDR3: CASQGPSGNTIYF. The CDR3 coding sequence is TGTGCCAGCCAGGGGCCCTCTGGAAACACCATATATTTT. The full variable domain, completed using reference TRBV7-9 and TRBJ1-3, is DTGVSQNPRHKITKRGQNVTFRCDPISEHNRLYWYRQTLGQGPEFLTYFQNEAQLEKSRLLSDRFSAERPKGSFSTLEIQRTEQGDSAMYLCASQGPSGNTIYFGEGSWLTVV.